The source of this T cell receptor (beta chain) is a study of radiotherapy plus CTLA-4 blockade in lung cancer. The CDR3 sequence is 16 residues long. Looked up from germline, CDR1 is MGHRA and CDR2 is YSYEKL. Trimming cost V 1 base and J 0 bases, with 13 bases left between them. Using immunoSEQ multiplex PCR, the repertoire was profiled, and TCRdb retains in-frame clones only, with some absent. The profile shows approximately 94,000 clones, about four fifths of them singletons. The genes are TRBV4-1 and TRBJ2-7, with a tentative D call TRBD2 (5 bases). This TCR came from a human donor with non-small cell lung cancer that progressed on radiotherapy plus ipilimumab. Sequencing used peripheral blood, obtained from a patient treated with radiotherapy plus ipilimumab. CDR3 amino acids: CASSQVDLLISYEQYF. The CDR3 DNA sequence: TGCGCCAGCAGCCAAGTGGACTTGTTGATCTCCTACGAGCAGTACTTC.